Included here is one T cell receptor beta chain sequence, with context. It lacks a known antigen. No base-level quality is on record; no much larger clone is a single base apart. The germline V gene encodes CDR1 MNHEY and CDR2 SVGAGI. Trimming removed 0 bases from V and 7 bases from J, leaving 10 bases between the germline ends. The CDR3 measures 14 amino acids from cysteine to phenylalanine. Here the CDR3 DNA is all that survives: 42 bases in frame from base 1. To sequence the TCRbeta CDR3 region, genomic DNA was isolated from the sorted cells. TCRbeta CDR3 regions were sequenced using the immunoSEQ Assay. TCRdb's version of the immuneACCESS table is confined to in-frame rearrangements and falls short of the full clone set. An unresolved V gene accounts for under half of the shortfall where checked; the remainder is of unknown origin. Across this sample there are roughly 90,000 clones, with approximately 88% seen only once. Of the sample, roughly 1.5% falls within the top ten clones.

The trial excluded patients who had a history of autoimmune disease or were on systemic immunosuppression. Peripheral blood for TCR sequencing was collected from all dose cohorts at baseline, on cycle 4 day 1, and on cycle 7 day 1. Samples were obtained from an open-label, multicenter, first-in-human phase I dose-escalation trial of ivuxolimab. Adults with locally advanced or metastatic melanoma, renal cell carcinoma, hepatocellular carcinoma or head and neck squamous cell carcinoma were enrolled in the trial. Before TCR sequencing, CD4+ T cells and CD8+ T cells from peripheral blood were sorted into separate populations. The data stem from a study of OX40 agonist ivuxolimab in advanced cancers. The study in broad terms: Ivuxolimab, which targeted the costimulatory receptor OX40 (CD134), was an agonistic, fully human IgG2 monoclonal antibody. The monotherapy dose-escalation portion (N ≈ 52 patients) of the phase I ivuxolimab trial is reported in the paper. Peripheral TCRbeta sequencing was intended to test whether TCR sequence diversity was altered and clonal T-cell expansion was caused by ivuxolimab. Prior anti-PD-1, anti-PD-L1 or anti-CTLA-4 therapy was permitted, and checkpoint inhibitors had been received by 40% to 50% of dose-escalation patients. Among the approximately 54 dose-escalation patients, around 19 had hepatocellular carcinoma, around 15 melanoma, 9 renal cell carcinoma and 9 head and neck cancer. Intravenous ivuxolimab was administered to patients every 2 weeks at six dose levels: 0.01, 0.1, 0.3, 1.5, 3 and 10 mg/kg. Three dose-escalation patients achieved partial responses, one with hepatocellular carcinoma and two with cutaneous melanoma. In the dose-escalation cohort, 75% to 90% of patients were male, and the mean age was 60 years with a range of about 20 to 79.

Overall study results and their limits: Partial responders in the 0.1-3.0 mg/kg groups had among the lowest normalized peripheral clonal expansion, especially among CD8+ T cells. On average, CD8+ T cells showed more expanded clones than CD4+ T cells after ivuxolimab. Antigen specificity was not determined for the clonally expanded peripheral T cells. Low levels of normalized T-cell clonal expansion were also seen in some nonresponding patients. At doses of 0.1 to 3.0 mg/kg, clonal expansion of both CD4+ and CD8+ T cells in blood was seen between baseline and week 6.

The sample consisted of CD4+ or CD8+ T cells sorted from blood, taken in a trial of the OX40 agonist ivuxolimab. The rearrangement combines TRBV6-5 with TRBJ2-1; TRBD1 might be the D gene, on 5 matching bases. The clonotype was recovered from an adult with an advanced solid tumor such as melanoma, head and neck, liver or kidney cancer. The sequenced DNA is TGTGCCAGCAGTTACTCGATCAGGGTTAATGAGCAGTTCTTC. This codes for CASSYSIRVNEQFF.